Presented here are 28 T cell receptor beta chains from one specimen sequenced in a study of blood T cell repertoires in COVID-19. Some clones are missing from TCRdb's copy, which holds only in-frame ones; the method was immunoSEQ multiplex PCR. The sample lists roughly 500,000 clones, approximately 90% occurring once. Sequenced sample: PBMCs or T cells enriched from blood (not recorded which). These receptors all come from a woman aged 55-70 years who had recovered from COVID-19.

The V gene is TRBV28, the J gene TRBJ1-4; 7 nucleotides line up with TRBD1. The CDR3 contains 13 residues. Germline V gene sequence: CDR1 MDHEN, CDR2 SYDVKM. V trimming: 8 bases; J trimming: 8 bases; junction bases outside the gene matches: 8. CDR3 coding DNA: TGTGCCAGCCATGACAGGGAAGAGGAAAAACTGTTTTTT. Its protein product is CASHDREEEKLFF.

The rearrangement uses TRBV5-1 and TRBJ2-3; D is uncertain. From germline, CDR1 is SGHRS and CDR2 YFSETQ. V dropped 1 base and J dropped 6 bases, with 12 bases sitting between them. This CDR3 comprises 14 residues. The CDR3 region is CASSLNAPQDTQYF. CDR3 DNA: TGCGCCAGCAGCTTGAATGCCCCACAGGATACGCAGTATTTT.

The CDR3 DNA is TGCAGCGTCGGGGTAGGAGATACGCAGTATTTT. Translated, it gives CSVGVGDTQYF. This rearrangement joins TRBV29-1 to TRBJ2-3, with D possibly TRBD2 on 5 matching bases. This CDR3 is built from 11 residues. V was clipped by 6 bases and J by 5 bases, with 9 bases between them. The germline gives CDR1 SQVTM, CDR2 ANQGSEA.

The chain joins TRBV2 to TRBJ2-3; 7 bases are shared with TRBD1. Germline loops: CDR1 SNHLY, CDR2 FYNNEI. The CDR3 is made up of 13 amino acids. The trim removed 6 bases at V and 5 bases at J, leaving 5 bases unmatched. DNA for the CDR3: TGTGCCAGCAGAAGACAGGGCGGAGATACGCAGTATTTT. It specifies CASRRQGGDTQYF.

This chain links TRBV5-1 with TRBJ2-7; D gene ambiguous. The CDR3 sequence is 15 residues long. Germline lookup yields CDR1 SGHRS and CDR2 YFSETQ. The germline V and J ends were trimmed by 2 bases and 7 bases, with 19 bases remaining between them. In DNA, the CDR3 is TGCGCCAGCAGCTTATCGGGTGTTGAGGTTTGGGAGCAGTACTTC. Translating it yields CASSLSGVEVWEQYF.

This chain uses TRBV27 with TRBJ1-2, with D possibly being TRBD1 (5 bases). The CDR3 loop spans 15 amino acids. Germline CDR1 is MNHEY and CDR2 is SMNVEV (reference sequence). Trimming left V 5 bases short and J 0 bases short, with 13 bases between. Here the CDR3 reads CASSVTGITNYGYTF. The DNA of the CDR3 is TGTGCCAGCAGTGTAACAGGAATTACTAACTATGGCTACACCTTC.

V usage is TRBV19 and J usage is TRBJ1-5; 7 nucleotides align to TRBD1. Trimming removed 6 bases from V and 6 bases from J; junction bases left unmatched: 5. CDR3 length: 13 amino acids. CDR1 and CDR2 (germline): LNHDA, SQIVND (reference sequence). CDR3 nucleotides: TGTGCCAGTAGATACACAGGGGTTCAGCCCCAGCATTTT. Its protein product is CASRYTGVQPQHF.

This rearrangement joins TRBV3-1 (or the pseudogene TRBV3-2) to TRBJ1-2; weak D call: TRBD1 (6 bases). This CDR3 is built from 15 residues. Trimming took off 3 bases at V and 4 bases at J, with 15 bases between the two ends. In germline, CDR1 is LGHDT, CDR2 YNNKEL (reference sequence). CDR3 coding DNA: TGTGCCAGCAGCCATATGGGGGCGGCCGGCTATGGCTACACCTTC. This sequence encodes CASSHMGAAGYGYTF.

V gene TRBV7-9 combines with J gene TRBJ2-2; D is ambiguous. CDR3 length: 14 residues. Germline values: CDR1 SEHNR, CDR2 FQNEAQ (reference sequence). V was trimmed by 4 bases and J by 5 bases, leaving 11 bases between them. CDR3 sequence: CASSSILLTGELFF. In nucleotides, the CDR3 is TGTGCCAGCAGCTCCATCCTATTAACCGGGGAGCTGTTTTTT.

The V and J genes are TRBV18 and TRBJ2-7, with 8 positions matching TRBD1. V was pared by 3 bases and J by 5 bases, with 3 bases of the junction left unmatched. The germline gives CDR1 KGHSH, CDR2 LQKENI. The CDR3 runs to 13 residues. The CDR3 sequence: CASSPQQGDEQYV. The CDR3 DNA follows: TGTGCCAGCTCACCCCAACAGGGGGACGAGCAGTACGTC.

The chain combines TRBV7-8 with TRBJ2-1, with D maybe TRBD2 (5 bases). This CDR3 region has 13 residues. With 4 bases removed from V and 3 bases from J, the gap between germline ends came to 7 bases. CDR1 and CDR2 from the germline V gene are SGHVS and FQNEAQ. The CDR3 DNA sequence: TGTGCCAGCAGCTCCGACTACTACAATGAGCAGTTCTTC. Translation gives CASSSDYYNEQFF.

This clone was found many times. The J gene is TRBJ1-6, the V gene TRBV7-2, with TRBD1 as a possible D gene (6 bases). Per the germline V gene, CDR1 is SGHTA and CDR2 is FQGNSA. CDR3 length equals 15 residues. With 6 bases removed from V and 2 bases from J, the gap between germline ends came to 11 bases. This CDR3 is CASRPAGAYNSPLHF. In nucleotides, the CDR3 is TGTGCCAGCAGGCCGGCAGGGGCCTATAATTCACCCCTCCACTTT.

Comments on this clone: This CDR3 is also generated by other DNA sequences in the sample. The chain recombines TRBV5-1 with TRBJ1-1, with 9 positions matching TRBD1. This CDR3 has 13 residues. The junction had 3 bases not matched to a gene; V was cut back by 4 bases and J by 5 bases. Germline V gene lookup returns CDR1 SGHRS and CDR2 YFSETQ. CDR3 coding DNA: TGCGCCAGCAGCCGGACAGGGGATACTGAAGCTTTCTTT. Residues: CASSRTGDTEAFF.

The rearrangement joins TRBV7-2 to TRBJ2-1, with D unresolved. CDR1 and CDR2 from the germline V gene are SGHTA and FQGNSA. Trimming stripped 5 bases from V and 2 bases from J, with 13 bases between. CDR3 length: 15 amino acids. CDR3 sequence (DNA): TGTGCCAGCAGCAAACAAGCTAGAGCCTACAATGAGCAGTTCTTC. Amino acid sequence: CASSKQARAYNEQFF.

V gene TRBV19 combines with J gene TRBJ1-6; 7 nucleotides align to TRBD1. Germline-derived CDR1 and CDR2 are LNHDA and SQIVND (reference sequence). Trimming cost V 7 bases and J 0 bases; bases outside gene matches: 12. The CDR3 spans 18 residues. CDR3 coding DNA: TGTGCCAGTACTGTGAGACCCAGGGGGAGCTCCTATAATTCACCCCTCCACTTT. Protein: CASTVRPRGSSYNSPLHF.

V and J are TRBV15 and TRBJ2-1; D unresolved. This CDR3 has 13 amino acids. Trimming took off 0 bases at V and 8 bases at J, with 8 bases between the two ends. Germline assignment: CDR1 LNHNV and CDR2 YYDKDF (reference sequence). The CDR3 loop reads CATSRDPSDEQFF. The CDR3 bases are TGTGCCACCAGCAGAGATCCCTCTGATGAGCAGTTCTTC.

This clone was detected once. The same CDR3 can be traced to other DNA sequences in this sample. The CDR3 DNA reads TGCGCCAGCAGCTTGGGAGGACAGGGGGCCTACGAGCAGTACTTC. This translates into CASSLGGQGAYEQYF. The rearrangement links TRBV5-1 to TRBJ2-7; 10 nucleotides agree with TRBD1. J gave up 2 bases and V 0 bases, and 2 bases lay outside the gene matches. The CDR3 consists of 15 residues. Germline values: CDR1 SGHRS, CDR2 YFSETQ.

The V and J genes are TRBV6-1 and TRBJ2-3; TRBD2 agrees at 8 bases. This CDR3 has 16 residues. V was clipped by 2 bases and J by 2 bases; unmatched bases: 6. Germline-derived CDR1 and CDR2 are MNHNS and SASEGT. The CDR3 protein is CASSETGGGYTDTQYF. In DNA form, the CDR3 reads TGTGCCAGCAGTGAAACCGGCGGGGGGTACACAGATACGCAGTATTTT.

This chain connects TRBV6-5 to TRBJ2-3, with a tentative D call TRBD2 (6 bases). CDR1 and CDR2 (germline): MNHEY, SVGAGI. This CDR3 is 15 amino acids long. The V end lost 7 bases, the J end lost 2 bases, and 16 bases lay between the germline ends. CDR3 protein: CASKADGLITDTQYF. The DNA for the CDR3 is TGTGCCAGCAAGGCGGACGGACTAATCACAGATACGCAGTATTTT.

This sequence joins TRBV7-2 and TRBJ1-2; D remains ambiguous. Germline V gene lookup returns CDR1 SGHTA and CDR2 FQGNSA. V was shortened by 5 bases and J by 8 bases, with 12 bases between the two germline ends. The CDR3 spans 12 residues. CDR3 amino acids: CASSLEGGGYTF. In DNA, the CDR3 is TGTGCCAGCAGCCTCGAAGGAGGCGGCTACACCTTC.

The CDR3 DNA sequence: TGCAGCGCTCGACAGGGGACGATCACCGGGGAGCTGTTTTTT. It encodes CSARQGTITGELFF. The J gene is TRBJ2-2, the V gene TRBV29-1, with 8 bases aligning to TRBD1. Germline assignment: CDR1 SQVTM and CDR2 ANQGSEA. Trimming at V came to 7 bases and at J to 4 bases, leaving 8 bases not matched to a gene. The CDR3 is 14 amino acids.

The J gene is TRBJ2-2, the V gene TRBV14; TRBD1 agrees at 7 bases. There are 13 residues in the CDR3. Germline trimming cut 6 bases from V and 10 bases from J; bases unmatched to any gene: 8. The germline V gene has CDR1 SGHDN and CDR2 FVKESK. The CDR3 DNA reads TGTGCCAGCAGTCAACAGGGGCAGACGGAGCTGTTTTTT. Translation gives CASSQQGQTELFF. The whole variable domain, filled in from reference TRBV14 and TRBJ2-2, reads EAGVTQFPSHSVIEKGQTVTLRCDPISGHDNLYWYRRVMGKEIKFLLHFVKESKQDESGMPNNRFLAERTGGTYSTLKVQPAELEDSGVYFCASSQQGQTELFFGEGSRLTVL.

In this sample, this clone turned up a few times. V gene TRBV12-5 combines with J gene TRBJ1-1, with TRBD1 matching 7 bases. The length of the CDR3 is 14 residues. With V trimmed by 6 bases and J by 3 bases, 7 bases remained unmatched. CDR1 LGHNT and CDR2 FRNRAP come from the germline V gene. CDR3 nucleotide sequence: TGTGCTAGTGGCTGGGGGCAGGGGGACACTGAAGCTTTCTTT. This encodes CASGWGQGDTEAFF.

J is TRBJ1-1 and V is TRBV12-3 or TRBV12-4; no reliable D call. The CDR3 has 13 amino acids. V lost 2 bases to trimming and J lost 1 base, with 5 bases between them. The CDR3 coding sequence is TGTGCCAGCAGTTTAATACAGAACACTGAAGCTTTCTTT. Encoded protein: CASSLIQNTEAFF.

DNA for the CDR3: TGCGCCAGCAGCTTGGGTGGAGGTGGACCCCAGCATTTT. It codes for CASSLGGGGPQHF. The rearrangement uses TRBV5-1 and TRBJ1-5, with D unresolved. V was clipped by 0 bases and J by 10 bases, with 11 bases between them. The CDR3 is 13 residues long. Germline V gives CDR1 SGHRS, CDR2 YFSETQ.

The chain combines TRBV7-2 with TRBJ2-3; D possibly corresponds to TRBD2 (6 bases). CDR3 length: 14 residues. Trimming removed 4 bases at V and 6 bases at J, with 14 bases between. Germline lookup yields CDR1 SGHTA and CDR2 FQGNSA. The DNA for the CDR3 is TGTGCCAGCAGCTCCCGTGCGGGGTTGGATACGCAGTATTTT. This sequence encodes CASSSRAGLDTQYF.

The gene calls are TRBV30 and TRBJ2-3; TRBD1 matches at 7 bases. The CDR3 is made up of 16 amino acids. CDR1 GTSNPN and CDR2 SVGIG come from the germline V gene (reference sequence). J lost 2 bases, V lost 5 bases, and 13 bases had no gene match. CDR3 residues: CAWEGSDRRHTDTQYF. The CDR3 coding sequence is TGTGCCTGGGAAGGTTCGGACAGGCGCCACACAGATACGCAGTATTTT. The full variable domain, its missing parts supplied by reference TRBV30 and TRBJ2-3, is SQTIHQWPATLVQPVGSPLSLECTVEGTSNPNLYWYRQAAGRGLQLLFYSVGIGQISSEVPQNLSASRPQDRQFILSSKKLLLSDSGFYLCAWEGSDRRHTDTQYFGPGTRLTVL.

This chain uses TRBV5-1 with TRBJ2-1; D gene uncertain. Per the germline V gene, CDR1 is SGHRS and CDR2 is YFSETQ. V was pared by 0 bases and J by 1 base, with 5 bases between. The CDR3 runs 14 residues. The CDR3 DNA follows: TGCGCCAGCAGCTTGGGACATTCCTACAATGAGCAGTTCTTC. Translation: CASSLGHSYNEQFF.